This section outlines one T cell receptor beta chain sequence together with its context. What it binds is unknown. Brentuximab vedotin exposure varied, and every patient relapsed after autologous stem cell transplantation. Patients reached a best response of complete response, partial response or progressive disease. The table came from immunoSEQ multiplex PCR; TCRdb's copy has only in-frame clones and leaves some out. The data hold some 23,000 clones, with approximately 74% observed a single time. This specimen comes from a study of PD-1 blockade in classical Hodgkin lymphoma. Notes on the study in general: Patients with an early start, nivolumab under 1 year after ASCT, were excluded. Lower baseline TCR diversity was reported for newly diagnosed patients than for healthy donors.

The sequence derives from a human donor with classical Hodgkin lymphoma. Sequencing was performed on peripheral blood mononuclear cells (PBMCs), taken at baseline.

Here the CDR3 DNA reads TGTGCCAGCTCACTAGGGACAGCCTACGAGCAGTACGTC. Its translation: CASSLGTAYEQYV. The genes are TRBV18 and TRBJ2-7; TRBD1 matches 7 bases. The CDR3 is 13 residues long. With V trimmed by 4 bases and J by 2 bases, 2 bases remained unmatched. The germline V gene encodes CDR1 KGHSH and CDR2 LQKENI.